This T cell receptor (beta chain) was retrieved from a study of cytomegalovirus exposure and HLA in healthy donors (dated by TCRdb to 2015 to 2018). General notes on the study: In an earlier analysis of some 550 of the donors, 250 to 350 Gb of sequence data and just under 120 million unique TCR beta sequences from about 179 million T cells were reported. To decide whether each TCR beta V gene segment behaved as functional or pseudogenic, an earlier analysis of approximately 620 of the donors relied on high-throughput TCR beta sequencing. A separate validation cohort of about 110 different subjects was used in addition to the roughly 620-subject first cohort. Of the 300 to 500 genotyped donors, 81% were placed in the genetic ancestry cluster associated with self-reported Caucasian donors. The study aimed to test whether cataloging public T cell receptors could reveal signatures of past pathogen exposure. Every repertoire in the discovery cohort had been generated on one and the same sequencing platform. A later analysis re-analyzed previously published TCR beta repertoires from approximately 700 donors and added high-resolution HLA genotyping to study TCR occurrence patterns. To predict cytomegalovirus infection status, the study brought together high-throughput TCR immunosequencing, statistical association of individual TCRs with disease status, and machine learning. Donor age, sex, ethnicity and CMV serostatus were compiled together with the repertoire data. Rather than drawing on any new phenotypic data, the later analysis identified candidate immune exposures from TCR beta sequences and the way those sequences occurred across donors. The number of donors typed differed by locus, with about 629-630 for A, B, C, DRB1 and DQB1, 522 for DQA1, about 610 for DPA1, and 400 to 490 for DPB1. HLA typing covered class I and class II loci at four-digit resolution. In a later genetic analysis, genome-wide SNP genotypes for 398 of the 666 donors were used, and that subset was treated as a discovery cohort. Among some 410 genotyped donors of the cohort, an average of around 250,000 unique TCR beta nucleotide sequences was sequenced per donor, of which 15% to 20% were non-productive. Using immunosequencing, the study profiled T cell repertoires from about 620 subjects and related those repertoires to cytomegalovirus serostatus. Roughly 300 gigabases of sequencing data and around 80 million unique TCR sequences made up an early release that covered about 640 HLA-typed donors. Roughly 5 DR-DQ haplotypes were handled as single units for association and clustering, since linkage in the cohort was strong.

Library prep was done by the immunoSEQ multiplex PCR assay. For the multiplex PCR, a mixture combining 60 forward primers for TCR Vbeta segments and 13 reverse primers for TCR Jbeta segments was used. The CDR3 region of rearranged TCR beta genes was amplified from genomic DNA by a multiplex PCR assay. On the Illumina HiSeq System, the amplified TCR beta libraries were sequenced as 87-base-pair reads. On the authors' methods: In a later analysis, some 80 million unique TCR beta chains were counted across the roughly 700 repertoires, and roughly 11 million of these chains were shared by at least two donors. A nearest-neighbor algorithm error-corrected the raw reads and collapsed the reads into unique sequences, merging closely related sequences to remove PCR and sequencing errors. To assign V, D and J gene segments, CDR3 sequences were aligned to IMGT reference sequences. For a sequence to be retained, at least a six-nucleotide match to both a V gene segment and a J gene segment was required. A rearrangement counted as productive if the CDR3 had no stop codons and remained in frame with V and J, and every other rearrangement counted as non-productive. Following IMGT convention, CDR3 was defined as the stretch from the second conserved V-encoded cysteine up to the conserved J-encoded phenylalanine. The earlier analysis of about 570 of the donors excluded any sequence lacking an unambiguous match to a single V gene segment. In an earlier analysis of a few hundred of the donors, V segments were called functional above 56.7% productive rearrangements and were called segregating when the between-donor standard deviation exceeded 5%. A statistical classification framework was built for diagnosing cytomegalovirus status from the catalog of TCR beta chain sequences. A later analysis assigned V and J genes by comparing TCR nucleotide sequences with IMGT/GENE-DB human TR gene sequences. A later analysis assigned CDR3 sequences and most-parsimonious VDJ recombination scenarios with the TCRdist pipeline. In a later analysis, every TCR beta chain was defined by the combination of its CDR3 amino acid sequence and its V-gene family, and reads without a unique V-gene family were dropped. As a way to deal with suspected cross-contamination and a sequencing artifact, a later analysis dropped hundreds of nucleotide sequences that were highly shared and had low generation probability. In a later analysis, a clonal expansion index for each public chain was calculated from normalized within-repertoire ranks of inferred template counts. Generation probabilities in a later analysis came from a VDJ recombination model fitted to out-of-frame rearrangements, and those results were checked against IGoR. In a later analysis, TCR-TCR, TCR-HLA and TCR-CMV co-occurrence was scored with hypergeometric tests, and a repertoire-size bias correction was applied to TCR pairs. A later analysis estimated false discovery rates by permuting HLA or CMV assignments 20 times. In a later analysis, co-occurring TCRs were grouped using DBSCAN, and TCRdist sequence similarity was added for clustering within HLA-allele-positive subsets. Repertoires with fewer than 30,000 or more than 120,000 public chains were left out of co-occurrence clustering, as were four to six repertoires with anomalous nucleotide sharing. TCRdb took this table from immuneACCESS and kept in-frame rearrangements with V and J called. Such tables lack part of the clones; where checked against another copy, unresolved V genes explain under half of the gap, and the rest is unexplained. The DNA gave D and trimming, while V, J and clone size come from that table. In this sample the table shows 110,000 to 150,000 clones, approximately 80% of which occur a single time. Clones ranked in the top ten supply over 2% of the sample.

In total, approximately 610 healthy bone marrow donors made up the cohort. Cohort members were all nominally healthy when sampled, although unrecorded immune exposures were likely present. The donor tested CMV seronegative and was one of the 352 seronegative cohort members. A peripheral blood sample was collected from each donor, and TCR beta sequencing was performed on peripheral blood mononuclear cells. Genomic DNA extraction from the blood cell samples was performed with the Qiagen DNeasy Blood Extraction Kit. Overall results and qualifications from the work: According to the authors, the approach could potentially be generalized to other disease states and immunological phenotypes. A cluster of highly shared sequence variants was judged likely to represent a technical artifact of the sequencing pipeline. In a later analysis, 16,951 TCR beta sequences were associated with specific HLA alleles at a false discovery rate of 0.05. In a later analysis, most CMV-associated TCR beta chains were found to appear HLA-restricted, with HLA associations seemingly driven largely by CMV exposure. In a later analysis, the rate of TCR association differed among HLA loci, with DRB1 alleles having the most associated TCRs and HLA-C alleles having the fewest. According to a later genetic analysis, donors in an Asian-associated ancestry cluster had fewer N-insertions in productive TCRs than the roughly 700-donor mean. In this cohort, only TCR beta chains were sequenced, and detectable features were limited by the absence of alpha or paired-chain data. In a later analysis, several top co-occurrence clusters were reported to appear linked to parvovirus B19, influenza, CMV and Epstein-Barr virus. For the cohort, immune exposure information was limited to CMV serostatus. Some IMGT-functional V segments, including TRBV6-2 and TRBV6-3, could not be distinguished by the 87-base-pair reads and were therefore excluded. Most TCR sequences were observed very rarely across donors, whereas some public TCRs were present in many individuals. Correlated functional status among segregating V segments might reflect linkage disequilibrium, but an unknown experimental factor could not be ruled out. An association between a missense DCLRE1C variant and V-gene and J-gene trimming of TCR beta chains was found in a later genetic analysis and replicated in an independent cohort. Because some donors lacked HLA typing at each locus, the association tests relied only on the typed subset. A further reported finding was that TCR beta sequences accurately predicted the HLA-A and HLA-B alleles for most subjects in the first cohort. In an earlier analysis of 587 of the donors, most TCR beta V segments appeared in productive rearrangements about 87% or about 30% of the time, broadly matching IMGT annotations. The study gave a list of 150 to 200 TCR beta chains associated with cytomegalovirus. Because counts were too low, under 20 rarely observed V segments, including chromosome 9 orphons, were left out of the earlier analysis of some 640 of the donors. In vitro tests confirmed that three of the cytomegalovirus-associated TCR beta chains recognize cytomegalovirus antigens. In both the original and validation cohorts, the classifier was reported to diagnose cytomegalovirus status with high specificity and sensitivity. In a later analysis, HLA-associated TCR beta chains were found to be more clonally expanded and to have lower generation probabilities than equally common non-associated chains. Sequencing depth was assumed to be roughly uniform across donors in the presence/absence analyses, though that assumption may not hold. When HLA alleles, especially DR and DQ, strongly co-occurred, attributing TCR associations to individual alleles was difficult.

CDR3 length: 11 amino acids, cysteine to phenylalanine. Only the CDR3 region is kept as DNA, spanning 33 bases read in frame from base 1. CDR1 and CDR2 are drawn from the germline V gene (reference sequence): LNHDA, SQIVND. Trimming takes 5 bases from V and 7 bases from J, and the germline ends sit 8 bases apart. Comments on this clone: Its antigen is still unknown. One base away there is no much larger clone; base qualities are not given.

This TCR was sampled from a boy between 2 and 10 years old in good health and CMV-seronegative. Sequencing was done on a sample of PBMCs. The chain is encoded by TRBV19 joined to TRBJ1-2; 5 matching bases give a weak D call of TRBD1. The CDR3 here reads CASSDTGGYTF. The DNA sequence is given as TGTGCCAGTAGTGACACAGGTGGCTACACCTTC.